The clone carrying this T cell receptor (beta chain) has only one observation. The CDR3 contains 14 residues. Germline V gene sequence: CDR1 MGHDK, CDR2 SYGVNS. V was pared by 4 bases and J by 4 bases, with 13 bases between. With 60 Vbeta and 13 Jbeta primers, the PCR was carried out. Using immunoSEQ multiplex PCR, the repertoire was profiled, and TCRdb retains in-frame clones only, with some absent. Found here are 150,000 to 200,000 clones, about three quarters of them singletons; the top ten hold approximately 4.6%. This specimen belongs to a study of cytomegalovirus exposure and HLA in healthy donors.

Input material: PBMCs. The gene calls are TRBV25-1 and TRBJ1-2, with D tentatively TRBD1 (6 bases). This TCR was sampled from a man aged 18 to 35 in good health and CMV-seropositive. CDR3 sequence reads: CASSVSGGAYGYTF. CDR3 DNA: TGTGCCAGCAGTGTCTCCGGGGGGGCCTATGGCTACACCTTC.